This T cell receptor beta chain stems from a study of control samples from healthy donors and cancer patients. The CDR3 length is 15 residues. V shed 4 bases, J shed 3 bases, and the junction held 5 bases outside the gene matches. The V gene's germline CDR1 is LGHDT and CDR2 YNNKEL (reference sequence). This table comes from immunoSEQ multiplex PCR, and its TCRdb copy is limited to in-frame clones, with some not included. The sample consists of about 180,000 clones, 90% of them appearing once. This chain links TRBV3-1 (or the pseudogene TRBV3-2) with TRBJ2-5; the match to TRBD1 covers 10 bases. Specimen: blood. This receptor was taken from a woman aged 45-65 years in good health. The CDR3 sequence is CASSLRDRGKETQYF. Here the CDR3 DNA reads TGTGCCAGCAGCCTTCGGGACAGGGGAAAAGAGACCCAGTACTTC.